These T cell receptor beta chains were read from a single sample in a study of blood T cells in healthy people across ages. TCRdb analysed the 5' RACE reads with MiXCR anew, one entry per CDR3 protein. The sample holds 550,000 to 700,000 distinct CDR3 sequences, 27% seen once. The sequenced sample was blood. These receptors were taken from a woman aged 70 to 79 in good health. Both conserved end residues are part of each CDR3. D genes are given only for firm matches. Clone sizes are given selectively: once, few, many, or a class where the clone is expanded.

V	D	J	size	CDR3	DNA
TRBV20-1	NA	TRBJ1-5	few	CSARDGGMSNQPQHF	TGCAGTGCTAGAGACGGGGGGATGAGCAATCAGCCCCAGCATTTT
TRBV4-3	NA	TRBJ2-6	few	CASSQVLQASGANVLTF	TGCGCCAGCAGCCAAGTTCTACAGGCTTCTGGGGCCAACGTCCTGACTTTT
TRBV12-3/TRBV12-4	NA	TRBJ2-5	few	CASSLAAGLETQYF	TGTGCCAGCAGTTTAGCCGCCGGGTTAGAGACCCAGTACTTC
TRBV20-1	NA	TRBJ2-4	NA	CSAKGRGGGKNIQYF	TGCAGTGCTAAGGGAAGAGGGGGGGGTAAAAACATTCAGTACTTC
TRBV4-3	NA	TRBJ1-1	NA	CASSQISWTSDEAFF	TGCGCCAGCAGCCAAATTTCTTGGACATCAGATGAAGCTTTCTTT
TRBV9	NA	TRBJ1-2	NA	CASSVDGTRNYGYTF	TGTGCCAGCAGCGTAGATGGGACAAGGAACTATGGCTACACCTTC
TRBV7-2	NA	TRBJ2-5	NA	CASSPGPFGKTQYF	TGTGCCAGCAGCCCCGGACCCTTCGGAAAGACCCAGTACTTC
TRBV19	TRBD1	TRBJ1-1	NA	CASSPEGRGRFLKTEAFF	TGTGCCAGTAGTCCGGAGGGGAGGGGGCGCTTCCTGAAGACTGAAGCTTTCTTT
TRBV6-1	NA	TRBJ1-1	few	CASSDQGKANTEAFF	TGTGCCAGCAGTGACCAAGGGAAGGCGAACACTGAAGCTTTCTTT
TRBV5-1	NA	TRBJ1-1	few	CASSLGDGGTEAFF	TGCGCCAGCAGCTTGGGGGACGGGGGTACTGAAGCTTTCTTT
TRBV7-2	TRBD2	TRBJ2-1	few	CASSLGASGGHEQFF	TGTGCCAGCAGCTTGGGTGCCAGCGGGGGGCATGAGCAGTTCTTC
TRBV7-2	NA	TRBJ2-4	NA	CASSLLGGEGHIQYF	TGTGCCAGCAGCTTATTGGGGGGCGAAGGTCACATTCAGTACTTC
TRBV20-1	NA	TRBJ2-3	few	CSAPTTRDTQYF	TGCAGTGCTCCGACTACTAGGGATACGCAGTATTTT
TRBV7-2	TRBD2	TRBJ2-2	NA	CASSLAAGDTGELFF	TGTGCCAGCAGCTTAGCCGCGGGGGACACCGGGGAGCTGTTTTTT
TRBV30	NA	TRBJ1-2	NA	CASARAGSNYGYTF	TGTGCCTCAGCACGGGCAGGGTCTAACTATGGCTACACCTTC
TRBV7-9	NA	TRBJ2-3	NA	CASSPFRDGTDTQYF	TGTGCCAGCAGCCCATTCCGGGACGGCACAGATACGCAGTATTTT
TRBV18	NA	TRBJ1-1	NA	CASQATGGNTEAFF	TGTGCCAGCCAGGCCACCGGGGGGAACACTGAAGCTTTCTTT
TRBV20-1	NA	TRBJ2-5	NA	CSAEIRETQYF	TGCAGTGCCGAAATCCGGGAGACCCAGTACTTC
TRBV4-2	TRBD1	TRBJ2-6	NA	CASSLRGQGQSGANVLTF	TGTGCCAGCAGCCTTCGGGGACAGGGACAGTCTGGGGCCAACGTCCTGACTTTC
TRBV4-1	NA	TRBJ2-2	NA	CASSREGWVTGELFF	TGCGCCAGCAGCCGAGAAGGGTGGGTCACCGGGGAGCTGTTTTTT
TRBV7-2	NA	TRBJ2-7	NA	CASSYQVDLSYEQYF	TGTGCCAGCAGCTATCAGGTAGATCTCTCCTACGAGCAGTACTTC
TRBV7-2	TRBD2	TRBJ2-7	many	CASSLAPGGAYEQYF	TGTGCCAGCAGCTTAGCGCCGGGGGGAGCCTACGAGCAGTACTTC
TRBV6-6	NA	TRBJ2-5	NA	CASSPMRGGGETQYF	TGTGCCAGCAGCCCGATGAGGGGGGGAGGAGAGACCCAGTACTTC
TRBV20-1	TRBD2	TRBJ2-7	few	CSNRVAGTRGEQYF	TGCAGCAACAGAGTAGCGGGGACCCGTGGCGAGCAGTACTTC
TRBV3-1	NA	TRBJ2-3	few	CASSRASGTQYF	TGTGCCAGCAGCCGTGCCTCGGGTACGCAGTATTTT
TRBV3-1	NA	TRBJ1-2	NA	CASSPLDSAYGYGYTF	TGTGCCAGCAGCCCTTTAGACAGCGCCTATGGCTATGGCTACACCTTC
TRBV7-9	NA	TRBJ2-1	NA	CASRVSAGRATVEQFF	TGTGCCAGCAGAGTATCGGCGGGGCGAGCTACTGTCGAGCAGTTCTTC
TRBV29-1	NA	TRBJ2-5	few	CSVAVTQETQYF	TGCAGCGTTGCGGTGACTCAAGAGACCCAGTACTTC
TRBV2	NA	TRBJ2-7	NA	CASRQREDYPYEQYF	TGTGCCAGCAGGCAAAGGGAGGACTACCCCTACGAGCAGTACTTC
TRBV20-1	TRBD1	TRBJ2-5	once	CSASKGAELGTQYF	TGCAGTGCTAGTAAGGGGGCGGAATTAGGGACCCAGTACTTC
TRBV11-2	TRBD2	TRBJ2-3	NA	CASTARGGTDTQYF	TGTGCCAGCACCGCGCGGGGGGGCACAGATACGCAGTATTTT
TRBV20-1	TRBD1	TRBJ1-4	NA	CSADPRTGATNEKLFF	TGCAGTGCCGATCCCAGGACAGGGGCAACTAATGAAAAACTGTTTTTT
TRBV10-3	TRBD2	TRBJ2-5	NA	CAITLLPGRERETQYF	TGTGCCATCACCCTTCTTCCCGGGAGGGAGAGGGAGACCCAGTACTTC
TRBV5-5	NA	TRBJ1-5	few	CASSLGFDQPQHF	TGTGCCAGCAGCCTCGGGTTCGATCAGCCCCAGCATTTT
TRBV7-2	TRBD2	TRBJ2-1	NA	CASSHTSGGLNNEQFF	TGTGCCAGCAGCCATACCAGCGGGGGCCTAAACAATGAGCAGTTCTTC
TRBV20-1	TRBD1	TRBJ1-4	NA	CSARRRDRVSTNEKLFF	TGCAGTGCTAGGAGGAGGGACAGGGTTTCAACCAATGAAAAACTGTTTTTT
TRBV5-1	TRBD2	TRBJ2-7	few	CASSATLAGRYEQYF	TGCGCCAGCAGCGCAACACTAGCGGGAAGATACGAGCAGTACTTC
TRBV7-9	NA	TRBJ2-7	few	CASSLVGGVYYEQYF	TGTGCCAGCAGCTTAGTTGGCGGGGTATACTACGAGCAGTACTTC
TRBV20-1	NA	TRBJ1-5	few	CSARLRNSNQPQHF	TGCAGTGCTAGGCTCAGGAATAGCAATCAGCCCCAGCATTTT
TRBV12-3/TRBV12-4	NA	TRBJ2-7	few	CASSFLWGAAAGGYEQYF	TGTGCCAGCAGTTTTTTATGGGGGGCAGCGGCCGGGGGATACGAGCAGTACTTC
TRBV29-1	NA	TRBJ2-3	NA	CSVGDPTDTQYF	TGCAGCGTTGGAGATCCCACAGATACGCAGTATTTT
TRBV6-2/TRBV6-3	NA	TRBJ2-5	many	CASTGLKGGETQYF	TGTGCCAGCACCGGACTAAAAGGGGGAGAGACCCAGTACTTC
TRBV5-5	NA	TRBJ2-6	few	CASRKDGGSGANVLTF	TGTGCCAGCAGAAAAGACGGAGGCTCTGGGGCCAACGTCCTGACTTTC
TRBV3-1	NA	TRBJ1-2	NA	CASSRNQNYGYTF	TGTGCCAGCAGCCGAAACCAAAACTATGGCTACACCTTC
TRBV2	TRBD2	TRBJ2-7	few	CASSQRGHSYEQYF	TGTGCCAGCAGTCAGCGGGGCCACTCCTACGAGCAGTACTTC
TRBV6-2/TRBV6-3	TRBD1	TRBJ1-2	few	CASRPDRGSGYTF	TGTGCCAGCAGGCCCGACAGGGGAAGTGGCTACACCTTC
TRBV18	NA	TRBJ1-2	once	CASSPSRDGYTF	TGTGCCAGCTCACCTTCGAGGGATGGCTACACCTTC
TRBV7-2	NA	TRBJ2-7	few	CASSKYPGVDEQYF	TGTGCCAGCAGCAAATACCCAGGGGTCGACGAGCAGTACTTC
TRBV5-1	NA	TRBJ1-1	NA	CASSPGQAGTMAFF	TGCGCCAGCAGCCCGGGACAAGCGGGCACAATGGCTTTCTTT